One and the same sample provided the 17 T cell receptor beta chains below, sequenced in a study of beta chain features in type 1 diabetes listed by TCRdb under 2018. Study-wide conclusions, independent of this receptor: In all four CD4+ subsets, TCRB CDR3 length was moderately but significantly shorter in type 1 diabetes patients.

Antigen specificity for these receptors is unknown. Library prep was done by the immunoSEQ multiplex PCR assay. The entire isolated RNA was reverse transcribed using the High Capacity cDNA Reverse Transcription Kit, and thus expressed TCRB transcripts were sequenced. TCRdb carries this immuneACCESS record with in-frame sequences only. Its versions omit some clonotypes, under half of them owing to an unresolved V gene in the studies checked, with the rest unexplained. The sample records more than 250,000 clones, just over 20% of which are singletons. The ten largest account for roughly 0.028% of the sample. Sequenced sample: naive CD4+ T cells from blood. In the paper's terms, the cell subset or site label means: true naive CD4+ T cells. The receptors were sampled from a woman in her 40s with type 1 diabetes.

The CDR3 sequence: CASSQEVTGTYEQYF. CDR3 coding DNA: TGCGCCAGCAGCCAAGAAGTGACAGGGACGTACGAGCAGTACTTC. The chain couples TRBV4-3 to TRBJ2-7; TRBD1 matches at 7 bases. Germline V gene lookup returns CDR1 LGHNA and CDR2 YSLEER. Trimming removed 0 bases from V and 4 bases from J; junction bases left unmatched: 6. CDR3 length: 15 residues.

This clone was seen more than once but under ten times. The chain couples TRBV29-1 to TRBJ2-5, with 7 bases lining up with TRBD2. Trimming at V came to 4 bases and at J to 7 bases, leaving 24 bases not matched to a gene. This CDR3 has 18 residues. Germline CDR1 reads SQVTM; CDR2 reads ANQGSEA. The chain's CDR3 is CSVGIRLAAQAHRGTQYF. CDR3 bases: TGCAGCGTTGGAATCCGGCTAGCGGCCCAAGCCCATCGGGGGACCCAGTACTTC. Combining the CDR3 with reference TRBV29-1 and TRBJ2-5 gives the whole variable domain SAVISQKPSRDICQRGTSLTIQCQVDSQVTMMFWYRQQPGQSLTLIATANQGSEATYESGFVIDKFPISRPNLTFSTLTVSNMSPEDSSIYLCSVGIRLAAQAHRGTQYFGPGTRLLVL.

This sequence joins TRBV25-1 and TRBJ2-7; 8 bases match TRBD1. Germline lookup yields CDR1 MGHDK and CDR2 SYGVNS. The CDR3 is 15 amino acids. After removal of 4 bases from V and 3 bases from J, the junction contained 8 bases not matched to a gene. The DNA of the CDR3 is TGTGCCAGCAGTGTGGCCGGGACAGGCCTCTACGAGCAGTACTTC. Amino acids: CASSVAGTGLYEQYF.

V usage is TRBV5-1 and J usage is TRBJ2-4, with 7 bases that match TRBD1. V lost 4 bases and J lost 3; bases outside the gene matches: 7. The CDR3 consists of 15 residues. Germline CDR1 is SGHRS and CDR2 is YFSETQ. CDR3 in amino acids: CASSLPTGNKNIQYF. The CDR3 nucleotides are TGCGCCAGCAGCCTCCCGACAGGGAACAAAAACATTCAGTACTTC.

This clone was seen a handful of times. J is TRBJ2-3 and V is TRBV10-3, with 10 nucleotides matching TRBD1. V trimming: 5 bases; J trimming: 2 bases; junction bases outside the gene matches: 10. This CDR3 is built from 17 residues. Germline values: CDR1 ENHRY, CDR2 SYGVKD. DNA of the CDR3: TGTGCCATCAGTCCAAACCCGGGACAGGGGATCACAGATACGCAGTATTTT. It codes for CAISPNPGQGITDTQYF.

The genes are TRBV7-9 and TRBJ1-1, with 7 bases identical to TRBD1. This CDR3 has 14 amino acids. Losses at the gene ends were 3 bases for V and 3 bases for J; bases not matched to a gene: 4. Germline V gene lookup returns CDR1 SEHNR and CDR2 FQNEAQ (reference sequence). This chain's CDR3 is CASSLRQGDTEAFF. Written as DNA, the CDR3 is TGTGCCAGCAGCTTGAGACAGGGAGACACTGAAGCTTTCTTT.

The chain recombines TRBV7-2 with TRBJ2-3, with 7 nucleotides matching TRBD2. The germline V gene encodes CDR1 SGHTA and CDR2 FQGNSA. V gave up 4 bases and J gave up 1 base; unmatched junction bases: 14. This CDR3 region has 18 residues. The DNA of the CDR3 is TGTGCCAGCAGCTCCGTTGCTGGCGGGAGCGGTGGCACAGATACGCAGTATTTT. It translates to CASSSVAGGSGGTDTQYF.

The sample holds a few counts of this clone. V and J are TRBV28 and TRBJ1-5; 7 bases agree with TRBD1. Germline trimming cut 0 bases from V and 0 bases from J; bases unmatched to any gene: 8. Germline loops: CDR1 MDHEN, CDR2 SYDVKM. CDR3 size: 18 residues. The CDR3: CASSLWVGGAISNQPQHF. The CDR3 DNA reads TGTGCCAGCAGTTTATGGGTAGGGGGCGCGATTAGCAATCAGCCCCAGCATTTT.

A single count supports this clone. Additional DNA sequences in this sample encode the identical CDR3. This chain links TRBV9 with TRBJ1-1, with D maybe TRBD1 (5 bases). CDR1 is SGDLS and CDR2 is YYNGEE in the germline V gene. This CDR3 has 13 amino acids. The V and J ends lost 4 bases and 1 base respectively, with 8 bases between them. CDR3 bases: TGTGCCAGCAGCCGGGGGGGGAACACTGAAGCTTTCTTT. Amino acids: CASSRGGNTEAFF.

The gene calls are TRBV18 and TRBJ1-1; perhaps TRBD1 as D (6 bases). The CDR3 covers 15 residues. CDR1 and CDR2 from the germline V gene are KGHSH and LQKENI. V gave up 0 bases and J gave up 1 base, with 9 bases separating them. The CDR3 DNA reads as TGTGCCAGCTCACCACCCACAGGGACGAACACTGAAGCTTTCTTT. This translates into CASSPPTGTNTEAFF.

This chain uses TRBV25-1 with TRBJ2-7; D not certain. The length of the CDR3 is 12 residues. V dropped 4 bases and J dropped 7 bases, with 11 bases sitting between them. CDR1 is MGHDK, CDR2 SYGVNS, per germline. The CDR3 reads CASSVRVSEQYF. CDR3 DNA: TGTGCCAGCAGTGTACGGGTGAGTGAGCAGTACTTC.

The V and J genes are TRBV7-6 and TRBJ2-6, with D possibly TRBD2 on 5 matching bases. This CDR3 region has 15 residues. Germline lookup yields CDR1 SGHVS and CDR2 FNYEAQ. V lost 0 bases to trimming and J lost 4 bases, with 7 bases between them. CDR3 nucleotide sequence: TGTGCCAGCAGCTTAGCCGGGGTCGGGGCCAACGTCCTGACTTTC. Its protein is CASSLAGVGANVLTF.

The genes are TRBV29-1 and TRBJ2-5; perhaps TRBD1 as D (6 bases). From germline, CDR1 is SQVTM and CDR2 ANQGSEA. CDR3 size: 14 residues. Trimming removed 1 base from V and 2 bases from J, with 11 bases in between. Written as DNA, the CDR3 is TGCAGCGTTGAAGCAGAAGGACAGCAAGAGACCCAGTACTTC. It is translated as CSVEAEGQQETQYF.

This chain uses TRBV7-2 with TRBJ2-5, with no clear D. The CDR3 is made up of 10 amino acids. The V end was cut by 5 bases, the J end by 4 bases, with 2 bases between. Germline V gives CDR1 SGHTA, CDR2 FQGNSA. The CDR3 DNA reads TGTGCCAGCAGCCGAGAGACCCAGTACTTC. Amino acid sequence: CASSRETQYF.

The V call is TRBV11-2, the J call TRBJ2-2, with D possibly matching TRBD1 (5 bases). The CDR3 runs 16 residues. V was cut by 5 bases and J by 5 bases, with 18 bases left in between. Germline values: CDR1 SGHAT, CDR2 FQNNGV. The CDR3 loop reads CASSAQGALSTGELFF. In nucleotides, the CDR3 is TGTGCCAGCAGCGCACAAGGGGCCCTAAGTACCGGGGAGCTGTTTTTT. The full variable domain, completed using reference TRBV11-2 and TRBJ2-2, is EAGVAQSPRYKIIEKRQSVAFWCNPISGHATLYWYQQILGQGPKLLIQFQNNGVVDDSQLPKDRFSAERLKGVDSTLKIQPAKLEDSAVYLCASSAQGALSTGELFFGEGSRLTVL.

This clone was picked up a small number of times. The chain combines TRBV30 with TRBJ1-4, with D possibly TRBD1 on 6 matching bases. Trimming cost V 5 bases and J 0 bases, with 10 bases left between them. Germline-derived CDR1 and CDR2 are GTSNPN and SVGIG (reference sequence). The CDR3 consists of 14 residues. The CDR3 loop reads CAWGGTTTNEKLFF. The CDR3 DNA is TGTGCCTGGGGGGGCACCACAACTAATGAAAAACTGTTTTTT.

This clone has a handful of counts. The chain couples TRBV7-9 to TRBJ2-1; 8 bases are shared with TRBD2. J lost 3 bases, V lost 6 bases, and 7 bases had no gene match. This CDR3 spans 15 amino acids. CDR1 and CDR2 from the germline V gene are SEHNR and FQNEAQ (reference sequence). The CDR3 spells CASSLSGRIYNEQFF. CDR3 coding DNA: TGTGCCAGCAGTTTAAGCGGGAGAATCTACAATGAGCAGTTCTTC.